The T cell receptor beta chain under discussion was sequenced for a study of CD8 T cells in Susac syndrome. Trimming at V came to 6 bases and at J to 7 bases, leaving 3 bases not matched to a gene. Germline assignment: CDR1 MNHEY and CDR2 SMNVEV (reference sequence). CDR3 length equals 12 residues. CD8+ and CD4+ blood T cells underwent TCR beta sequencing. Under recently defined diagnostic criteria, the patients with Susac syndrome qualified as having definite or probable disease. It was negative isolation that provided the CD8+ and CD4+ T cells, whereas TEMRA cells were enriched by FACS. It was with random hexamers that 0.5 to 1 ug RNA was reverse transcribed. A multiplex approach, immunoSEQ multiplex PCR, amplified TCR beta CDR3 across 54 Vbeta and 13 Jbeta. TCRdb recomputed calls from the immunoSEQ multiplex PCR reads with MiXCR, one row per CDR3 protein. Of 200,000 or so distinct CDR3 sequences detected, 90% to 97% appear once; the ten largest clones hold approximately 0.1%.

Sequenced material: CD4+ T cells from PBMCs. The chain has TRBV27 and TRBJ1-2; TRBD1 matches at 9 bases. This clonotype was obtained from a human donor with Susac syndrome. In DNA, the CDR3 is TGTGCCAGCAGACCGACAGGGGGTGGCTACACCTTC. Translating gives CASRPTGGGYTF.